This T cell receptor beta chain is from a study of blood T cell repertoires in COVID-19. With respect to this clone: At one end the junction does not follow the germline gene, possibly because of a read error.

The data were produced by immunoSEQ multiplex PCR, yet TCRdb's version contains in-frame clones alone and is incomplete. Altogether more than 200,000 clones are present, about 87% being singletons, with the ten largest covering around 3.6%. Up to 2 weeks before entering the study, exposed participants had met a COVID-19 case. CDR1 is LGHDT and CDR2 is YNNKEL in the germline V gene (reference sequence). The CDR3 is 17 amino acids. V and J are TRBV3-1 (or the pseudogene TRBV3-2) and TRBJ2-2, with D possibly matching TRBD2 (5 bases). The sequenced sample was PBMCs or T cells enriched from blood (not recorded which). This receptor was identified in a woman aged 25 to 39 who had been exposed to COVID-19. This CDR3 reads CASSQDFRRANTGELFF. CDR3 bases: TGTGCCAGCAGCCAAGACTTCAGACGCGCGAACACCGGGGAACTGTTTTTT.